This T cell receptor (beta chain) was found in a study of T cells in Graves' hyperthyroidism and ophthalmopathy. This clonotype showed up many times. Amplified regions were TCR beta CDR3 sequences from RNA transcripts. HTBI primers were the set used in a first-round RT-PCR of the TCR CDR3. A single record per CDR3 protein comes from TCRdb applying MiXCR to the multiplex PCR reads. The sample holds some 560,000 distinct CDR3 sequences; approximately 15% are singletons and the top ten take around 13%. This receptor was taken from a middle-aged woman with Graves' hyperthyroidism. Sequencing was done on a sample of blood.

CDR3: CASKGAKTGEDQPQHF. CDR3 DNA: TGTGCCAGCAAGGGTGCCAAGACAGGTGAGGATCAGCCCCAGCATTTT. The chain couples TRBV28 to TRBJ1-5, with D perhaps matching TRBD1 (6 bases). V gave up 7 bases and J gave up 5 bases, with 21 bases separating them. CDR1 is MDHEN and CDR2 is SYDVKM in the germline V gene. This CDR3 has 16 residues.